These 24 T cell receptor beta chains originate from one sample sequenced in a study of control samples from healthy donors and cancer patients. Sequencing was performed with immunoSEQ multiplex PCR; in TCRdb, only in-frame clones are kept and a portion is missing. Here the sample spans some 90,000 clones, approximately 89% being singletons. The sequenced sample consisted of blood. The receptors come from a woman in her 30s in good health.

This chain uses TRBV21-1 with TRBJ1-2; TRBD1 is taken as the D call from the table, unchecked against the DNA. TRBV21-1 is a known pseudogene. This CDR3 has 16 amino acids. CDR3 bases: TGTGCCAGCTTTCTTACTGACAGGGGGCGGCTCTATGGCTACACCTTC. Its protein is CASFLTDRGRLYGYTF.

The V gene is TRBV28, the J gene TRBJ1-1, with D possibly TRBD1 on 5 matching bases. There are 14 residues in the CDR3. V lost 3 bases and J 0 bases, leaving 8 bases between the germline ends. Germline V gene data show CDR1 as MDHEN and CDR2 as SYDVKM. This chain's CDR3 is CASSFGTLNTEAFF. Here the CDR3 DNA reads TGTGCCAGCAGTTTTGGGACTTTGAACACTGAAGCTTTCTTT.

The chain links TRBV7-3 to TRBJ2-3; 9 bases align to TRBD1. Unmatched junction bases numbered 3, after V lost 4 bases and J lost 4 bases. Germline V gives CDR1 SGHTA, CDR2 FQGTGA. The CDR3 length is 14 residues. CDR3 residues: CASSSGQGADTQYF. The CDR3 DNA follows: TGTGCCAGCAGCTCGGGACAGGGTGCAGATACGCAGTATTTT.

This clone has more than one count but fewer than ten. Here the CDR3 reads CASTQDTNTEAFF. CDR3 coding DNA: TGCGCCAGCACCCAGGACACCAACACTGAAGCTTTCTTT. The chain links TRBV5-1 to TRBJ1-1; D is perhaps TRBD1 (5 bases). Germline lookup yields CDR1 SGHRS and CDR2 YFSETQ. This CDR3 region has 13 residues. Trimming removed 6 bases from V and 2 bases from J, with 11 bases in between.

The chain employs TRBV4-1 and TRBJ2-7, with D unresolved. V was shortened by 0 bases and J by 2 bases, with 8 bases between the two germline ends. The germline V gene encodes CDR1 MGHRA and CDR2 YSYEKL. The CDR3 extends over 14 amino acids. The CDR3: CASSQDAKTYEQYF. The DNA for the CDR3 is TGCGCCAGCAGCCAAGATGCCAAAACCTACGAGCAGTACTTC.

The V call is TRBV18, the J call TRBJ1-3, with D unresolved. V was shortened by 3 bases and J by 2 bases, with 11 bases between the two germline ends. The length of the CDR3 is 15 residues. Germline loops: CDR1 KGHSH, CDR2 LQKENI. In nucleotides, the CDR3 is TGTGCCAGCTCACCGACTTCCCTAGCTGGAAACACCATATATTTT. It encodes CASSPTSLAGNTIYF.

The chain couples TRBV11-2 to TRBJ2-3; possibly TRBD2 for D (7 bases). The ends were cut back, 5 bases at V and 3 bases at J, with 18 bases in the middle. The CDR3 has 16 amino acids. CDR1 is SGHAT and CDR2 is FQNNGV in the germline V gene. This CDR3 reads CASSPPWGRETDTQYF. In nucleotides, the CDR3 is TGTGCCAGCAGCCCGCCCTGGGGGCGGGAGACAGATACGCAGTATTTT.

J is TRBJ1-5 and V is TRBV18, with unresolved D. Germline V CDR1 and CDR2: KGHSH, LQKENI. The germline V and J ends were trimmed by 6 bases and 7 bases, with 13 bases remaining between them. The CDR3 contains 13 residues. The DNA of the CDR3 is TGTGCCAGCTCGCGTCTCGAAGGACAGCCCCAGCATTTT. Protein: CASSRLEGQPQHF.

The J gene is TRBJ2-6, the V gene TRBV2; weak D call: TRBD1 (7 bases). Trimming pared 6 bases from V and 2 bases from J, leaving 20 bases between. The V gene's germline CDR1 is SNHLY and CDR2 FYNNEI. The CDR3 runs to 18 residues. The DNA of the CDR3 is TGTGCCAGCAGCGCAACGCAGGGGGGATACACTGGGGCCAACGTCCTGACTTTC. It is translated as CASSATQGGYTGANVLTF. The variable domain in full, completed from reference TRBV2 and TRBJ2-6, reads EPEVTQTPSHQVTQMGQEVILRCVPISNHLYFYWYRQILGQKVEFLVSFYNNEISEKSEIFDDQFSVERPDGSNFTLKIRSTKLEDSAMYFCASSATQGGYTGANVLTFGAGSRLTVL.

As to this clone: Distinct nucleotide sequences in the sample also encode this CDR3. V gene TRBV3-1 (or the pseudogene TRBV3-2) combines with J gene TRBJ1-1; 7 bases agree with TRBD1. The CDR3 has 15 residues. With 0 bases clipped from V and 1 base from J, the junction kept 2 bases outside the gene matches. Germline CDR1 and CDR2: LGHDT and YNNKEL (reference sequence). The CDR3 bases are TGTGCCAGCAGCCAAGAGAGGGGGCGGAACACTGAAGCTTTCTTT. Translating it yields CASSQERGRNTEAFF.

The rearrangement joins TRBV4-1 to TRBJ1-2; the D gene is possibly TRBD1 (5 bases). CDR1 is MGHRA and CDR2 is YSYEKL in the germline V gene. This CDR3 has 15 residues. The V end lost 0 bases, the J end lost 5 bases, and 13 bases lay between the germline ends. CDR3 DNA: TGCGCCAGCAGCCAAGACCCTTCAGGGTATTATGGCTACACCTTC. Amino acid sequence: CASSQDPSGYYGYTF.

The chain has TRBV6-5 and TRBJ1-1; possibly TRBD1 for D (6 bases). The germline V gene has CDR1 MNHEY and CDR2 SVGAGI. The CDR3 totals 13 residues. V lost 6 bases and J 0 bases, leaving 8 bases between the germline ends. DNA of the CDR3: TGTGCCAGCAGACCAGGGGTGAACACTGAAGCTTTCTTT. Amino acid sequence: CASRPGVNTEAFF.

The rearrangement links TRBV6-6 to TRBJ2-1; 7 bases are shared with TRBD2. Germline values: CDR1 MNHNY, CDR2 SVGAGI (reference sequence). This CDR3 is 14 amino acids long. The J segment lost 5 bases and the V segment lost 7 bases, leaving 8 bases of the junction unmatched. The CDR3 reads CASMVGRKNNEQFF. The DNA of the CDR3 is TGTGCCAGCATGGTCGGGAGGAAGAACAATGAGCAGTTCTTC.

The CDR3 DNA reads TGTGCCAGCAGCCAACAGGCTAGCGGAGGCTACGAGCAGTACTTC. It specifies CASSQQASGGYEQYF. J is TRBJ2-7 and V is TRBV3-1 (or the pseudogene TRBV3-2), with 7 nucleotides matching TRBD2. V lost 2 bases to trimming and J lost 3 bases; unmatched junction nucleotides: 7. CDR3 size: 15 residues. Germline loops: CDR1 LGHDT, CDR2 YNNKEL (reference sequence).

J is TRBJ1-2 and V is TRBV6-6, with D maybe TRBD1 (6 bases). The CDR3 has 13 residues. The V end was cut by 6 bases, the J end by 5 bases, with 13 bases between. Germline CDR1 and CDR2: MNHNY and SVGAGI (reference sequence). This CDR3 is CASSWAGDYGYTF. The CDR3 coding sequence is TGTGCCAGCAGCTGGGCAGGGGATTATGGCTACACCTTC.

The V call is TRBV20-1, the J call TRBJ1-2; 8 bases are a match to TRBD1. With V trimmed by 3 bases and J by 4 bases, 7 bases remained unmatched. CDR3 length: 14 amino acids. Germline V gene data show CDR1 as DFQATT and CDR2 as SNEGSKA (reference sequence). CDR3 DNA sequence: TGCAGTGCTAGTGACTCAGGGGGCGGCTATGGCTACACCTTC. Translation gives CSASDSGGGYGYTF.

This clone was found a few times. CDR3 coding DNA: TGTGCCAGCAGCCAGGGGGGACAGGTCTATGGCTACACCTTC. It is translated as CASSQGGQVYGYTF. The V call is TRBV4-2, the J call TRBJ1-2; TRBD1 matches 8 bases. Germline V gene data show CDR1 as LGHNA and CDR2 as YNFKEQ. J lost 4 bases, V lost 3 bases, and 4 bases had no gene match. The CDR3 consists of 14 residues.

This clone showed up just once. The CDR3 coding sequence is TGTGCCAGCAGTGCCTCCGTAGCGGGAGCAAGGGAGCAGTTCTTC. Residues: CASSASVAGAREQFF. The V call is TRBV25-1, the J call TRBJ2-1, with TRBD2 identical over 9 bases. Germline trimming cut 4 bases from V and 10 bases from J; bases unmatched to any gene: 11. This CDR3 spans 15 amino acids. CDR1 is MGHDK, CDR2 SYGVNS, per germline.

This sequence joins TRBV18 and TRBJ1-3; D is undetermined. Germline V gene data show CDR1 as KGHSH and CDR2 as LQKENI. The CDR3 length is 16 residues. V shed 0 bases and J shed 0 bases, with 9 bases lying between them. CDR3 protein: CASSPPAGSSGNTIYF. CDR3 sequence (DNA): TGTGCCAGCTCACCACCGGCAGGCAGCTCTGGAAACACCATATATTTT.

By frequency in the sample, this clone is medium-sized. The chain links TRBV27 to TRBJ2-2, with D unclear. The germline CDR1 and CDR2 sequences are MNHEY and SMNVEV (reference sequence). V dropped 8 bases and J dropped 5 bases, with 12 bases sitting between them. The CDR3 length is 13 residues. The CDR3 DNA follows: TGTGCCAGCTCCCTACAGCTTACCGGGGAGCTGTTTTTT. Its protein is CASSLQLTGELFF.

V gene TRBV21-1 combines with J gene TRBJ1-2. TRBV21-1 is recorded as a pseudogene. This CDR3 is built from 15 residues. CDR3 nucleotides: TGTGCCAGCAGCAAAGCCCCTCAAGAACGTTATGGCTACACCTTC. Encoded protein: CASSKAPQERYGYTF.

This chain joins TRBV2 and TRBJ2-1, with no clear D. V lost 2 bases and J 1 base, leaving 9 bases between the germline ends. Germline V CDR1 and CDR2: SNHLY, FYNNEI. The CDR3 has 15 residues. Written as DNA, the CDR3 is TGTGCCAGCAGTGAAAGGCAGAAGTCCTACAATGAGCAGTTCTTC. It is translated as CASSERQKSYNEQFF. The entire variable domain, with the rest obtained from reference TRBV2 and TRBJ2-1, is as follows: EPEVTQTPSHQVTQMGQEVILRCVPISNHLYFYWYRQILGQKVEFLVSFYNNEISEKSEIFDDQFSVERPDGSNFTLKIRSTKLEDSAMYFCASSERQKSYNEQFFGPGTRLTVL.

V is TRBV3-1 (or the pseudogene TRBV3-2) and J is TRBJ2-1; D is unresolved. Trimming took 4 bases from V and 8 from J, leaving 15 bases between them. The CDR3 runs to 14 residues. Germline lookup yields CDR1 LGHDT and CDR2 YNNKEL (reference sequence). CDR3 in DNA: TGTGCCAGCAGCCTCGAGACGAGAAGGTATGAGCAGTTCTTC. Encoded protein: CASSLETRRYEQFF.

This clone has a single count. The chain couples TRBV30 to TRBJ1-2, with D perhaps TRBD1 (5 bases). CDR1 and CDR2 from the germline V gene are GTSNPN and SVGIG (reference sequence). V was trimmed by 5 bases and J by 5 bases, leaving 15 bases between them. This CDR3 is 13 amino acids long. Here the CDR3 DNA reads TGTGCCTGGCGCCGACCCGGGGGATATGGCTACACCTTC. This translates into CAWRRPGGYGYTF.